This TCR beta chain was sequenced in a study of radiotherapy plus CTLA-4 blockade in lung cancer. Looking at the study overall: Objective responses occurred in roughly 20% of patients; around 30% had disease control. Study-level findings and limits: Blood-borne expansion of tumor-derived TCR clones followed radiotherapy plus ipilimumab.

CTLA-4 blockade with ipilimumab, together with focal radiation, was given to patients with chemo-refractory metastatic non-small-cell lung cancer. Worth noting for this clone: Its antigen remains unidentified.

Some clones are missing from TCRdb's copy, which holds only in-frame ones; the method was immunoSEQ multiplex PCR. Altogether tens of thousands of clones are present, about 80% being singletons, with the ten largest covering around 4%. The TCR sequence derives from a human donor with non-small cell lung cancer who had a partial response to radiotherapy plus ipilimumab. The input for sequencing was peripheral blood, taken from a patient treated with radiotherapy plus ipilimumab.

Written as DNA, the CDR3 is TGTGCCAGCAGCTTACGACAGACGGGGCAGTACTTC. Protein: CASSLRQTGQYF. The V call is TRBV7-9, the J call TRBJ2-7, with D possibly being TRBD1 (5 bases). The CDR3 contains 12 residues. The germline V and J ends were trimmed by 2 bases and 9 bases, with 11 bases remaining between them. In germline, CDR1 is SEHNR, CDR2 FQNEAQ (reference sequence). Combining the CDR3 with reference TRBV7-9 and TRBJ2-7 gives the whole variable domain DTGVSQNPRHKITKRGQNVTFRCDPISEHNRLYWYRQTLGQGPEFLTYFQNEAQLEKSRLLSDRFSAERPKGSFSTLEIQRTEQGDSAMYLCASSLRQTGQYFGPGTRLTVT.